The 26 T cell receptor beta chains below come from one sample, sequenced in a study of shared clonotypes between healthy human individuals. Clones were read by immunoSEQ multiplex PCR, and TCRdb kept only the in-frame ones, dropping some. The data contain about half a million clones, 77% of them singletons. The sample was PBMCs. The receptor set was obtained from a middle-aged woman in good health. Some clones in this sample may be carry-over from other donors' samples.

V and J are TRBV7-9 and TRBJ2-4; 8 positions agree with TRBD1. CDR3 length equals 16 residues. V dropped 5 bases and J dropped 3; count of bases not matched to a gene: 9. Per the germline V gene, CDR1 is SEHNR and CDR2 is FQNEAQ (reference sequence). CDR3 residues: CASSLDRARGKNIQYF. CDR3 in DNA: TGTGCCAGCAGCCTGGACAGGGCCAGGGGCAAAAACATTCAGTACTTC.

The chain has TRBV14 and TRBJ1-2, with 8 positions matching TRBD1. Germline V gene data show CDR1 as SGHDN and CDR2 as FVKESK. The CDR3 is 21 amino acids. V lost 1 base, J lost 6 bases, and 25 bases stayed unmatched. CDR3: CASSQATPHTGGGRVGDGYTF. CDR3 nucleotide sequence: TGTGCCAGCAGCCAAGCAACCCCCCACACAGGGGGAGGTAGAGTGGGAGATGGCTACACCTTC. The full variable domain, with the rest looked up from reference TRBV14 and TRBJ1-2, is EAGVTQFPSHSVIEKGQTVTLRCDPISGHDNLYWYRRVMGKEIKFLLHFVKESKQDESGMPNNRFLAERTGGTYSTLKVQPAELEDSGVYFCASSQATPHTGGGRVGDGYTFGSGTRLTVV.

About this clone itself: This CDR3 is also generated by other DNA sequences in the sample. This sequence joins TRBV6-5 and TRBJ1-3, with TRBD1 matching over 7 bases. CDR3 length equals 13 residues. Germline loops: CDR1 MNHEY, CDR2 SVGAGI. After removal of 5 bases from V and 9 bases from J, the junction contained 7 bases not matched to a gene. The CDR3 loop reads CASSRQQGSTIYF. The CDR3 DNA reads TGTGCCAGCAGTAGACAACAGGGGAGCACCATATATTTT.

Of note for this clone: The likely explanation is a read error, given a far larger clone one base away. Other DNA sequences in this specimen translate into the identical CDR3. The chain uses TRBV29-1 and TRBJ2-3, with D possibly TRBD2 on 6 matching bases. The CDR3 spans 15 residues. Per the germline V gene, CDR1 is SQVTM and CDR2 is ANQGSEA. As DNA, the CDR3 is TGCAGCGTTGTCTTGCCGGTAACTAGCACGGATACGCAGTATTTT. Protein: CSVVLPVTSTDTQYF.

The chain links TRBV18 to TRBJ2-5, with 10 bases that match TRBD1. J was trimmed by 4 bases and V by 3 bases; bases with no gene match: 5. This CDR3 comprises 15 residues. Germline V gives CDR1 KGHSH, CDR2 LQKENI. The CDR3 DNA reads as TGTGCCAGCTCACCTAGGACAGGGGGTGGAGAGACCCAGTACTTC. Translation: CASSPRTGGGETQYF.

This clone was counted between two and nine times. This chain connects TRBV18 to TRBJ2-3; TRBD2 might be the D (5 bases). The CDR3 spans 18 residues. Germline CDR1 and CDR2: KGHSH and LQKENI. Trimming pared 2 bases from V and 1 base from J, leaving 19 bases between. The CDR3 loop reads CASSPNGVSLKGTDTQYF. The DNA for the CDR3 is TGTGCCAGCTCACCAAACGGGGTTAGCCTTAAGGGCACAGATACGCAGTATTTT.

A note on this clone: A read error is the likely source, as a far larger clone sits one nucleotide away. The chain combines TRBV18 with TRBJ2-6, with TRBD2 identical over 13 bases. CDR1 is KGHSH, CDR2 LQKENI, per germline. This CDR3 is 19 amino acids long. In nucleotides, the CDR3 is TGTGCCTGCTCACCACTCGCACTAGCGGGAGGGTCTGGGGCCAACGTCCTGACTTTC. This codes for CACSPLALAGGSGANVLTF.

This chain links TRBV6-6 with TRBJ1-3; weak D call: TRBD1 (6 bases). Germline V lookup: CDR1 MNHNY, CDR2 SVGAGI (reference sequence). The V end lost 2 bases, the J end lost 5 bases, and 10 bases lay between the germline ends. The CDR3 length is 14 residues. The CDR3 region has the DNA TGTGCCAGCAGTTACGCAACAGGGAGAAACACCATATATTTT. It translates to CASSYATGRNTIYF.

A note on this clone: Distinct nucleotide sequences in the sample also encode this CDR3. V usage is TRBV7-2 and J usage is TRBJ2-7; 10 bases agree with TRBD1. The CDR3 is 15 residues long. Trimming cost V 5 bases and J 5 bases; bases outside gene matches: 9. In germline, CDR1 is SGHTA, CDR2 FQGNSA. Here the CDR3 reads CASSPAGGQGNEQYF. CDR3 DNA: TGTGCCAGCAGCCCTGCCGGGGGACAGGGGAACGAGCAGTACTTC.

In its sample, this clone was seen once. The gene calls are TRBV30 and TRBJ1-2; tentatively, D is TRBD1 (5 bases). This CDR3 is built from 13 residues. Per the germline V gene, CDR1 is GTSNPN and CDR2 is SVGIG (reference sequence). V was cut by 2 bases and J by 4 bases, with 11 bases left in between. CDR3 region: CAWSLRGPYGYTF. CDR3 nucleotide sequence: TGTGCCTGGAGTTTGAGGGGCCCCTATGGCTACACCTTC.

The V call is TRBV28, the J call TRBJ2-5; 11 nucleotides match TRBD1. The V gene's germline CDR1 is MDHEN and CDR2 SYDVKM. The V segment lost 2 bases and the J segment 7 bases; nucleotides outside the gene matches: 18. This CDR3 region has 19 residues. The chain's CDR3 is CASSLMYPRDRGGQVTQYF. The CDR3, as DNA: TGTGCCAGCAGTTTAATGTACCCTCGGGACAGGGGGGGCCAGGTGACCCAGTACTTC. Full variable domain (outside the CDR3, taken from reference TRBV28 and TRBJ2-5): DVKVTQSSRYLVKRTGEKVFLECVQDMDHENMFWYRQDPGLGLRLIYFSYDVKMKEKGDIPEGYSVSREKKERFSLILESASTNQTSMYLCASSLMYPRDRGGQVTQYFGPGTRLLVL.

As to this clone: One end of the junction varies from germline; a read error may be responsible. Other DNA sequences of this sample code for an identical CDR3. The chain employs TRBV30 and TRBJ1-1; D not certain. This CDR3 region has 14 residues. Germline V lookup: CDR1 GTSNPN, CDR2 SVGIG (reference sequence). Here the CDR3 DNA reads TGTGCCTGGTCCAAACCTAGGTTCGCGACTGAGGCTTTCTTT. Protein: CAWSKPRFATEAFF.

Remarks on this clone: A far larger clone is only one base removed, so a read error is likely. The CDR3 reads CSVDRALGVDEQYF. The CDR3 DNA reads TGCAGCGTTGACAGGGCTTTGGGCGTGGACGAGCAGTACTTC. The chain combines TRBV29-1 with TRBJ2-7, with D maybe TRBD1 (5 bases). Trimming took off 3 bases at V and 5 bases at J, with 17 bases between the two ends. The CDR3 consists of 14 residues. Germline values: CDR1 SQVTM, CDR2 ANQGSEA.

This clone was observed once. The genes are TRBV5-1 and TRBJ2-3, with D possibly being TRBD1 (6 bases). V was cut by 0 bases and J by 6 bases, with 11 bases left in between. This CDR3 comprises 14 residues. Per the germline V gene, CDR1 is SGHRS and CDR2 is YFSETQ. The CDR3 DNA reads as TGCGCCAGCAGCTTGGGGGCAGGGGTGGATACGCAGTATTTT. Residues: CASSLGAGVDTQYF.

The CDR3 DNA is TGTGCCAGCAGCGTTCGACAGGGGGGCCCCAATGAGCAGTTCTTC. Its protein is CASSVRQGGPNEQFF. The chain combines TRBV7-8 with TRBJ2-1, with TRBD1 matching over 9 bases. The CDR3 spans 15 residues. The germline CDR1 and CDR2 sequences are SGHVS and FQNEAQ. Trimming at V came to 5 bases and at J to 6 bases, leaving 8 bases not matched to a gene.

The rearrangement uses TRBV29-1 and TRBJ2-3; D call uncertain. Germline V gives CDR1 SQVTM, CDR2 ANQGSEA. CDR3 length: 15 amino acids. Trimming pared 0 bases from V and 0 bases from J, leaving 10 bases between. Here the CDR3 DNA reads TGCAGCGTTGAAGATCACAGAACTAGCACAGATACGCAGTATTTT. Translated: CSVEDHRTSTDTQYF.

The V and J genes are TRBV4-1 and TRBJ2-1; either TRBD1 or TRBD2 may fit D (5 bases each). CDR1 MGHRA and CDR2 YSYEKL come from the germline V gene. The CDR3 totals 13 residues. With 4 bases removed from V and 7 bases from J, the gap between germline ends came to 11 bases. CDR3 protein: CASSPGPGNEQFF. In DNA, the CDR3 is TGCGCCAGCAGCCCGGGGCCAGGGAATGAGCAGTTCTTC.

The genes are TRBV30 and TRBJ1-5, with D uncertain. The germline CDR1 and CDR2 sequences are GTSNPN and SVGIG (reference sequence). The CDR3 is made up of 14 amino acids. The V gene lost 0 bases and the J gene lost 4 bases, with 10 bases spanning the gap. The CDR3: CAWSVLDGNQPQHF. The CDR3 nucleotides are TGTGCCTGGAGTGTACTAGACGGAAATCAGCCCCAGCATTTT.

The rearrangement links TRBV5-4 to TRBJ1-2, with D possibly matching TRBD1 (6 bases). The CDR3 totals 14 residues. Germline V CDR1 and CDR2: SGHNT, YYREEE (reference sequence). The V end was cut by 0 bases, the J end by 5 bases, with 11 bases between. CDR3 protein: CASSLGTANYGYTF. The CDR3 DNA reads TGTGCCAGCAGCTTGGGGACAGCAAATTATGGCTACACCTTC.

This chain uses TRBV5-1 with TRBJ2-3; D may match TRBD1 or TRBD2 (5 bases each). The germline V gene has CDR1 SGHRS and CDR2 YFSETQ. CDR3 length: 15 amino acids. Trimming pared 0 bases from V and 5 bases from J, leaving 13 bases between. The CDR3 region is CASSLARGAGDTQYF. The CDR3 DNA is TGCGCCAGCAGCTTGGCAAGGGGTGCGGGAGATACGCAGTATTTT.

This clone occurred once. A far larger clone is only one base removed, so a read error is likely. Other nucleotide sequences from this sample produce the same CDR3. The V and J genes are TRBV5-6 and TRBJ2-7, with no clear D. V was cut by 2 bases and J by 4 bases, with 7 bases left in between. The CDR3 loop spans 12 amino acids. The germline gives CDR1 SGHDT, CDR2 YYEEEE. The CDR3: CASSLGHYEQYF. CDR3 sequence (DNA): TGTGCCAGCAGCTTAGGCCATTACGAGCAGTACTTC.

The genes are TRBV6-5 and TRBJ2-3; 7 bases map to TRBD2. Germline loops: CDR1 MNHEY, CDR2 SVGAGI. V shed 8 bases, J shed 3 bases, and the junction held 8 bases outside the gene matches. The CDR3 extends over 14 amino acids. Written as DNA, the CDR3 is TGTGCCAGCCGTTGGGAGCGGGAAACAGATACGCAGTATTTT. Amino acids: CASRWERETDTQYF.

The chain employs TRBV5-1 and TRBJ2-1, with 7 bases matching TRBD1. This CDR3 region has 14 residues. CDR1 and CDR2 (germline): SGHRS, YFSETQ. J was trimmed by 4 bases and V by 2 bases; bases with no gene match: 3. CDR3 amino acids: CASSLTGVYNEQFF. In DNA, the CDR3 is TGCGCCAGCAGCTTAACAGGGGTATACAATGAGCAGTTCTTC.

This clone was found once. The chain joins TRBV28 to TRBJ2-3; TRBD2 aligns across 7 bases. The CDR3 covers 18 residues. Germline V gene lookup returns CDR1 MDHEN and CDR2 SYDVKM. Trimming at V came to 4 bases and at J to 0 bases, leaving 13 bases not matched to a gene. The CDR3 here is CASSSRVAGAPSTDTQYF. CDR3 nucleotide sequence: TGTGCCAGCAGTTCAAGGGTTGCGGGAGCCCCTAGCACAGATACGCAGTATTTT.

This chain connects TRBV5-6 to TRBJ2-7; 8 nucleotides match TRBD1. Germline V CDR1 and CDR2: SGHDT, YYEEEE. Trimming removed 0 bases from V and 3 bases from J; junction bases left unmatched: 2. The CDR3 has 14 residues. CDR3 protein: CASSLGTGIYEQYF. For the CDR3, the DNA is TGTGCCAGCAGCTTGGGGACAGGGATCTACGAGCAGTACTTC.

This clone was seen a few times. This chain uses TRBV18 with TRBJ1-1, with D tentatively TRBD1 (5 bases). V dropped 5 bases and J dropped 1 base, with 11 bases sitting between them. CDR1 and CDR2 from the germline V gene are KGHSH and LQKENI. The CDR3 totals 14 residues. CDR3 amino acids: CASSAAGANTEAFF. Written as DNA, the CDR3 is TGTGCCAGCTCAGCCGCCGGGGCGAACACTGAAGCTTTCTTT. Together with reference TRBV18 and TRBJ1-1, the CDR3 gives the full variable domain: NAGVMQNPRHLVRRRGQEARLRCSPMKGHSHVYWYRQLPEEGLKFMVYLQKENIIDESGMPKERFSAEFPKEGPSILRIQQVVRGDSAAYFCASSAAGANTEAFFGQGTRLTVV.